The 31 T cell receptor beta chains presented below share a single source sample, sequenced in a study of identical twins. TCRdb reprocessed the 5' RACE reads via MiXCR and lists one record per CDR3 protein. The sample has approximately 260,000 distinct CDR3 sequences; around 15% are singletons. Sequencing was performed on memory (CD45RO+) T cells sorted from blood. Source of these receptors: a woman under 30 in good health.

The CDR3 DNA sequence: TGTGCCAGCAGCTCTTACAGGGGCAATGAGCAGTTCTTC. The encoded protein is CASSSYRGNEQFF. The rearrangement joins TRBV7-9 to TRBJ2-1, with 7 bases lining up with TRBD1. Trimming removed 4 bases from V and 6 bases from J; junction bases left unmatched: 3. Germline V gene data show CDR1 as SEHNR and CDR2 as FQNEAQ (reference sequence). This CDR3 has 13 amino acids.

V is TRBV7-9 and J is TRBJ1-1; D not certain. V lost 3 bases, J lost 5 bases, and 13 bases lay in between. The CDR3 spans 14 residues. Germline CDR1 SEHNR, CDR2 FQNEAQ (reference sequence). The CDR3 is CASSFVLVETEAFF. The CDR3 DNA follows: TGTGCCAGCAGCTTCGTCCTGGTGGAGACTGAAGCTTTCTTT.

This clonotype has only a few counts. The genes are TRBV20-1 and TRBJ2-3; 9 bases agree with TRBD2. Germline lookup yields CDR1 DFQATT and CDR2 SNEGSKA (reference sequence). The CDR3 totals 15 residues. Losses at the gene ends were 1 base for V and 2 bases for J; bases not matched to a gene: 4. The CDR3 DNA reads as TGCAGTGCTAGAGGAGCGGGAGGTTTCACAGATACGCAGTATTTT. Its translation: CSARGAGGFTDTQYF.

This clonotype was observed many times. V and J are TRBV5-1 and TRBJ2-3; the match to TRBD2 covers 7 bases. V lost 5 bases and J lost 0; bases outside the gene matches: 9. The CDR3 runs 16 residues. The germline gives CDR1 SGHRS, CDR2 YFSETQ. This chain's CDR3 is CASRAGWGRSTDTQYF. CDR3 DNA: TGCGCCAGCAGAGCGGGGTGGGGCCGTAGCACAGATACGCAGTATTTT.

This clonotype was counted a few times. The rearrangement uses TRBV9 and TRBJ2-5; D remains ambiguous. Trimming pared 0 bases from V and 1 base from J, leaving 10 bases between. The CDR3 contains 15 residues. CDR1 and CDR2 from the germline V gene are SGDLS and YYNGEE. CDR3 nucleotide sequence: TGTGCCAGCAGCGTAGATCCCCAGAGCCAAGAGACCCAGTACTTC. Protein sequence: CASSVDPQSQETQYF.

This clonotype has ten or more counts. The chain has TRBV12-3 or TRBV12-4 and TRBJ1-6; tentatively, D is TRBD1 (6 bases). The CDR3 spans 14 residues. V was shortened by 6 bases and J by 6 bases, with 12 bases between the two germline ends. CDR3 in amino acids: CASSPGQRNSPLHF. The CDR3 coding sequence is TGTGCCAGCAGCCCTGGACAGCGTAATTCACCCCTCCACTTT.

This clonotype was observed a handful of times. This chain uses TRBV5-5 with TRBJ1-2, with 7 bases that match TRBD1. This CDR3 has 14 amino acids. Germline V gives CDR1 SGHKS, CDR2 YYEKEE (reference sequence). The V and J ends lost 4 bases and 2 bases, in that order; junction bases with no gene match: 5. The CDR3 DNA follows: TGTGCCAGCAGCCATTTGACAGGGAACTATGGCTACACCTTC. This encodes CASSHLTGNYGYTF.

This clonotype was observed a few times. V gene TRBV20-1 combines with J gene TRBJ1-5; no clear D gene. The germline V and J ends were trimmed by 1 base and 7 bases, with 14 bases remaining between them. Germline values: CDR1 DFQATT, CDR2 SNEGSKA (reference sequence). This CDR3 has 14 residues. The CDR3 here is CSARGVVRGQPQHF. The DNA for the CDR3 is TGCAGTGCTAGAGGTGTGGTCCGAGGACAGCCCCAGCATTTT.

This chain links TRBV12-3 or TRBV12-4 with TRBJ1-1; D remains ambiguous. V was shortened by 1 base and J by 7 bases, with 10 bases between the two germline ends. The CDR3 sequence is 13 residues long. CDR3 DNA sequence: TGTGCCAGCAGTTTAGGAGGTGGGTTTGAAGCTTTCTTT. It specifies CASSLGGGFEAFF.

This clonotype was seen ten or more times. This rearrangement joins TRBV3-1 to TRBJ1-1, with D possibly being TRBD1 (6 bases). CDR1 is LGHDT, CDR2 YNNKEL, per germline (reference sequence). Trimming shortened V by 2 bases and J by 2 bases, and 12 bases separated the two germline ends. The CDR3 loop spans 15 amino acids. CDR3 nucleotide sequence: TGTGCCAGCAGCCAACATGACAGGACTAACACTGAAGCTTTCTTT. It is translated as CASSQHDRTNTEAFF.

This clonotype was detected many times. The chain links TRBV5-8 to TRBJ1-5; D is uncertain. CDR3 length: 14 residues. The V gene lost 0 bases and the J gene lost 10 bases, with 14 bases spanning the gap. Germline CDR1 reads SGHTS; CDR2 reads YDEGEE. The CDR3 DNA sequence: TGTGCCAGCAGCTTGGATCCCTGGGGTATACCCCAGCATTTT. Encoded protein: CASSLDPWGIPQHF. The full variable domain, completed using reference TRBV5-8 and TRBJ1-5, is EAGVTQSPTHLIKTRGQQATLRCSPISGHTSVYWYQQALGLGLQFLLWYDEGEERNRGNFPPRFSGRQFPNYSSELNVNALELEDSALYLCASSLDPWGIPQHFGDGTRLSIL.

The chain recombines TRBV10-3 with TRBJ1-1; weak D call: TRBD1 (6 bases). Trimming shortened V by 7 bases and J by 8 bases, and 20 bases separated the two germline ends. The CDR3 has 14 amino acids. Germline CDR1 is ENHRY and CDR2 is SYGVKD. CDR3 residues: CAITPGQSFSEAFF. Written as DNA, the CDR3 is TGTGCCATCACGCCCGGACAGTCGTTCTCAGAAGCTTTCTTT.

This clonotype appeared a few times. CDR3 sequence reads: CASSATLEQFF. DNA of the CDR3: TGTGCCAGCAGTGCAACGCTTGAGCAGTTCTTC. The chain links TRBV2 to TRBJ2-1; D ambiguous. Germline V gene lookup returns CDR1 SNHLY and CDR2 FYNNEI. V dropped 4 bases and J dropped 9 bases, with 7 bases sitting between them. CDR3 size: 11 residues.

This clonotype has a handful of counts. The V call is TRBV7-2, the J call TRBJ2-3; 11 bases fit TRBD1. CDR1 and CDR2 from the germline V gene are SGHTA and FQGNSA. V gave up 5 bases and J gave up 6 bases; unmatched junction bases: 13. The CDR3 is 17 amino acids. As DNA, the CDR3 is TGTGCCAGCAGCCGAGCGCCGGGACAGGGGGTTGTGGATACGCAGTATTTT. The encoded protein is CASSRAPGQGVVDTQYF.

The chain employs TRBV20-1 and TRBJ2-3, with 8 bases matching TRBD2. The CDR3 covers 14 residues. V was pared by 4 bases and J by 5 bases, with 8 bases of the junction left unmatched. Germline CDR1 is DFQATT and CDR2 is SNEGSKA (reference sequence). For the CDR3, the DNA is TGCAGTGCTATATCGGGGGGGCCAGGAGATACGCAGTATTTT. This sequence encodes CSAISGGPGDTQYF.

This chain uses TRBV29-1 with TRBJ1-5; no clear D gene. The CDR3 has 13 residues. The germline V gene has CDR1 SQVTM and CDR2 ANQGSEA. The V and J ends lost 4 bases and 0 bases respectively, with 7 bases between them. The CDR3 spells CSVGLYSNQPQHF. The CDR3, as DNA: TGCAGCGTTGGGTTGTATAGCAATCAGCCCCAGCATTTT.

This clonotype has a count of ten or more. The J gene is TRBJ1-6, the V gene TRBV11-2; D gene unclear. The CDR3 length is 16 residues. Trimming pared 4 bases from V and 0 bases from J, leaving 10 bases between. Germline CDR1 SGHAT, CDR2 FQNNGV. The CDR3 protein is CASSSPAASYNSPLHF. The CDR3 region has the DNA TGTGCCAGCAGCTCGCCCGCCGCCTCCTATAATTCACCCCTCCACTTT. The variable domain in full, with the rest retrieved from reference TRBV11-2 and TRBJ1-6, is EAGVAQSPRYKIIEKRQSVAFWCNPISGHATLYWYQQILGQGPKLLIQFQNNGVVDDSQLPKDRFSAERLKGVDSTLKIQPAKLEDSAVYLCASSSPAASYNSPLHFGNGTRLTVT.

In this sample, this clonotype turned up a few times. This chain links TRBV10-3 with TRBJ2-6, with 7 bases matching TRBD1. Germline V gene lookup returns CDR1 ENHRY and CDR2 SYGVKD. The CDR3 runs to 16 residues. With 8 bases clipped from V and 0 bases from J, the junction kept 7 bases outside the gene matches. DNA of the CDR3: TGTGCCATCCAAGCAGGGGGATCCTCTGGGGCCAACGTCCTGACTTTC. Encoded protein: CAIQAGGSSGANVLTF.

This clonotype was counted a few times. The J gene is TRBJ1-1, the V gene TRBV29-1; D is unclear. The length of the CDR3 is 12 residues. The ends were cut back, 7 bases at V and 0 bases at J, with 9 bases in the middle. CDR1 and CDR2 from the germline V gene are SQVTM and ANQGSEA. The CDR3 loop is CSATALNTEAFF. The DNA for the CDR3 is TGCAGCGCTACAGCCTTGAACACTGAAGCTTTCTTT.

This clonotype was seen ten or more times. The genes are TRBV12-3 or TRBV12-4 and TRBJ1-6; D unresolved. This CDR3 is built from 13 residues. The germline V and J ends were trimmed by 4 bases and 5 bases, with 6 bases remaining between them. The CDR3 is CASSSRNNSPLHF. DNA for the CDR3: TGTGCCAGCAGTTCCAGGAATAATTCACCCCTCCACTTT.

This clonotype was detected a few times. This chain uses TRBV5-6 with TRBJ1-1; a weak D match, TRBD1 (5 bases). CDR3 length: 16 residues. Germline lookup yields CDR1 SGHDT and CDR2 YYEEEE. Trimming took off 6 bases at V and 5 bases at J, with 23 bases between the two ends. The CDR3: CASILLGTSRGTEAFF. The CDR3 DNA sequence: TGTGCCAGCATCCTCCTCGGGACTTCCCGCGGGACTGAAGCTTTCTTT.

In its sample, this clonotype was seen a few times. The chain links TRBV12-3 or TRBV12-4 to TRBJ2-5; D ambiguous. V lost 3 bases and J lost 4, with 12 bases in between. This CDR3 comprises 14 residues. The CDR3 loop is CASSFRANGETQYF. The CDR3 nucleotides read TGTGCCAGCAGTTTTCGTGCGAATGGAGAGACCCAGTACTTC.

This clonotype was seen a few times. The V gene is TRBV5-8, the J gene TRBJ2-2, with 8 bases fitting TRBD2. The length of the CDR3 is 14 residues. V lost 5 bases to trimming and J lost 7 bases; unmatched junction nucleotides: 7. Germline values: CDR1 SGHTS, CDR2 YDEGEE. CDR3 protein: CASRASGRSGELFF. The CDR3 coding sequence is TGTGCCAGCAGAGCAAGCGGGAGAAGCGGGGAGCTGTTTTTT.

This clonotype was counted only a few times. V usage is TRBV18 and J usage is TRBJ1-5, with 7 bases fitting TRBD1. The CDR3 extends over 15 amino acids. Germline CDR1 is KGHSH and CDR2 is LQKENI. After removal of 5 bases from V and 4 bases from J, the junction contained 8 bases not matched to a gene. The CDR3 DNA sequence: TGTGCCAGCTCATCTGCCGGGACAGAGAATCAGCCCCAGCATTTT. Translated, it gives CASSSAGTENQPQHF. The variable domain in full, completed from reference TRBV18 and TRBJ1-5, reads NAGVMQNPRHLVRRRGQEARLRCSPMKGHSHVYWYRQLPEEGLKFMVYLQKENIIDESGMPKERFSAEFPKEGPSILRIQQVVRGDSAAYFCASSSAGTENQPQHFGDGTRLSIL.

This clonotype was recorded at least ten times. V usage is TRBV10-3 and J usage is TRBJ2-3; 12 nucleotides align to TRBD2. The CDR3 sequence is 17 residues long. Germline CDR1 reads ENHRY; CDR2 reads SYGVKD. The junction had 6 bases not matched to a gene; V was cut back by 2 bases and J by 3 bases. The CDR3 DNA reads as TGTGCCATCAGTGAGGACCTAGCGGGAGGGATAACAGATACGCAGTATTTT. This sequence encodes CAISEDLAGGITDTQYF.

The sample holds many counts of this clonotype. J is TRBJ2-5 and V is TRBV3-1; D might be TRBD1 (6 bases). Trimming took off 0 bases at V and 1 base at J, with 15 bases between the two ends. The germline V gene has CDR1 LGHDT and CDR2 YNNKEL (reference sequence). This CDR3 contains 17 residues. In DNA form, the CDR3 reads TGTGCCAGCAGCCAAGAGACCCTCCAGACAGGCCAAGAGACCCAGTACTTC. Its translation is CASSQETLQTGQETQYF.

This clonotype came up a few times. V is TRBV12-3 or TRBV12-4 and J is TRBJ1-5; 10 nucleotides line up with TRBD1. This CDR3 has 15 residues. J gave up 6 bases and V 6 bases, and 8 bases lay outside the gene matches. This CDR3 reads CASSTGTGDTQPQHF. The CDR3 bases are TGTGCCAGCAGCACCGGGACAGGGGACACTCAGCCCCAGCATTTT.

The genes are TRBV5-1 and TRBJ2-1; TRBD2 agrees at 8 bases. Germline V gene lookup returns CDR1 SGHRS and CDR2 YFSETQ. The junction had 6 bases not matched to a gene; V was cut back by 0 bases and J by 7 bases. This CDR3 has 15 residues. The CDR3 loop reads CASSLGRGGGNEQFF. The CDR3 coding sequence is TGCGCCAGCAGCTTGGGACGGGGGGGCGGTAATGAGCAGTTCTTC.

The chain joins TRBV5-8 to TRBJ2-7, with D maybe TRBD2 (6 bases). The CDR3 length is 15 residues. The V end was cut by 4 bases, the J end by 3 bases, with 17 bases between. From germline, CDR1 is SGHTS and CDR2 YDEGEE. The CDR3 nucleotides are TGTGCCAGCAGCCGGGGCGGAGCGACTAGCTACGAGCAGTACTTC. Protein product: CASSRGGATSYEQYF.

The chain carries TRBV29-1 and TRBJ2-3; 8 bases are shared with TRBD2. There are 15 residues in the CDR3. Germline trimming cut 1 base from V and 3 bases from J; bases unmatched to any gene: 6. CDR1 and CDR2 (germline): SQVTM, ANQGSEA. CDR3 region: CSVEGPGGGTDTQYF. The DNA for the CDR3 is TGCAGCGTTGAAGGACCCGGGGGGGGAACAGATACGCAGTATTTT.

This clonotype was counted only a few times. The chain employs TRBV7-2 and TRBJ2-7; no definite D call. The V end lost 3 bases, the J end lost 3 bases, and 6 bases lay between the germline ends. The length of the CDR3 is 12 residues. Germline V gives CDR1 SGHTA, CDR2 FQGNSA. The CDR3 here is CASSLLLYEQYF. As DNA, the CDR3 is TGTGCCAGCAGCTTGTTACTCTACGAGCAGTACTTC.